Below, 25 T cell receptor beta chains from the same sample are listed, as sequenced in a study of OX40 agonist ivuxolimab in advanced cancers. Libraries were prepared by immunoSEQ multiplex PCR; TCRdb keeps only in-frame clonotypes and omits some of them. The data show about 58,000 clones, approximately 90% seen once. The specimen comprised CD4+ or CD8+ T cells sorted from blood, sampled in a trial of the OX40 agonist ivuxolimab. All receptors come from an adult with an advanced solid tumor such as melanoma, head and neck, liver or kidney cancer.

The chain recombines TRBV28 with TRBJ1-1, with D possibly TRBD1 on 6 matching bases. This CDR3 has 16 residues. Trimming shortened V by 7 bases and J by 1 base, and 19 bases separated the two germline ends. CDR1 MDHEN and CDR2 SYDVKM come from the germline V gene. The CDR3 region is CASNQLPGQGNTEAFF. The CDR3 DNA sequence: TGTGCCAGCAATCAACTTCCGGGACAAGGGAACACTGAAGCTTTCTTT. Full variable domain (remainder filled in from reference TRBV28 and TRBJ1-1): DVKVTQSSRYLVKRTGEKVFLECVQDMDHENMFWYRQDPGLGLRLIYFSYDVKMKEKGDIPEGYSVSREKKERFSLILESASTNQTSMYLCASNQLPGQGNTEAFFGQGTRLTVV.

The chain has TRBV5-1 and TRBJ2-7; TRBD2 matches 8 bases. The ends lost 3 bases at V and 3 bases at J; junction bases unmatched: 8. Germline V gives CDR1 SGHRS, CDR2 YFSETQ. The CDR3 extends over 15 amino acids. The CDR3 protein is CASSWTGTRVYEQYF. In DNA, the CDR3 is TGCGCCAGCAGCTGGACCGGGACTAGAGTCTACGAGCAGTACTTC.

V and J are TRBV7-8 and TRBJ2-5; D tentatively fits TRBD1 or TRBD2 (5 bases each). Between the trimmed V and J ends, which lost 0 bases and 5 bases, there was a span of 10 bases. Per the germline V gene, CDR1 is SGHVS and CDR2 is FQNEAQ. The CDR3 has 14 residues. The DNA of the CDR3 is TGTGCCAGCAGCTTAGCGGGGCGGGCGGAGACCCAGTACTTC. Its protein product is CASSLAGRAETQYF.

The chain carries TRBV5-4 and TRBJ1-3, with 8 positions matching TRBD1. The germline gives CDR1 SGHNT, CDR2 YYREEE (reference sequence). With V trimmed by 0 bases and J by 1 base, 0 bases remained unmatched. There are 15 residues in the CDR3. Here the CDR3 DNA reads TGTGCCAGCAGCTTGGACAGGGGGTCTGGAAACACCATATATTTT. Translating gives CASSLDRGSGNTIYF.

The gene calls are TRBV5-1 and TRBJ2-1; 7 positions agree with TRBD2. V lost 7 bases to trimming and J lost 0 bases; unmatched junction nucleotides: 7. Germline V gene sequence: CDR1 SGHRS, CDR2 YFSETQ. The CDR3 has 15 amino acids. The CDR3 DNA follows: TGCGCCAGCGAGGCTAGCGGAGCCTCCTACAATGAGCAGTTCTTC. This gives the protein CASEASGASYNEQFF.

The V and J genes are TRBV30 and TRBJ1-5; no clear D. The CDR3 contains 14 residues. With 5 bases removed from V and 0 bases from J, the gap between germline ends came to 11 bases. CDR1 and CDR2 from the germline V gene are GTSNPN and SVGIG (reference sequence). CDR3 DNA: TGTGCCTGGTCCGGCGTTAATAGCAATCAGCCCCAGCATTTT. Translated: CAWSGVNSNQPQHF.

The J gene is TRBJ1-3, the V gene TRBV7-8, with D hard to call. The CDR3 spans 16 residues. Trimming removed 6 bases from V and 0 bases from J, with 15 bases in between. CDR1 is SGHVS, CDR2 FQNEAQ, per germline. CDR3 residues: CASSRNSGSSGNTIYF. The CDR3 bases are TGTGCCAGCAGTCGAAACTCTGGGTCCTCTGGAAACACCATATATTTT.

This clone was observed a single time. This chain uses TRBV30 with TRBJ2-4; TRBD1 or TRBD2 may be the D gene (7 bases each). Germline lookup yields CDR1 GTSNPN and CDR2 SVGIG (reference sequence). This CDR3 region has 17 residues. V was pared by 4 bases and J by 0 bases, with 19 bases between. CDR3 bases: TGTGCCTGGACCACGGGGGGACAGTTACTAGCCAAAAACATTCAGTACTTC. It encodes CAWTTGGQLLAKNIQYF.

This clone was seen once. The chain combines TRBV30 with TRBJ2-3, with D unclear. CDR3 length equals 12 residues. Germline V gene sequence: CDR1 GTSNPN, CDR2 SVGIG (reference sequence). Trimming pared 8 bases from V and 0 bases from J, leaving 9 bases between. The CDR3 sequence: CAVEQSTDTQYF. CDR3 in DNA: TGTGCCGTGGAGCAGAGCACAGATACGCAGTATTTT.

This sequence joins TRBV10-3 and TRBJ2-2; D perhaps matches TRBD2 (6 bases). Trimming removed 0 bases from V and 5 bases from J, with 13 bases in between. This CDR3 is 16 amino acids long. In germline, CDR1 is ENHRY, CDR2 SYGVKD. The CDR3: CAISESRTEGTGELFF. The CDR3 DNA reads TGTGCCATCAGTGAGTCGAGGACGGAGGGGACCGGGGAGCTGTTTTTT.

The gene calls are TRBV5-4 and TRBJ2-1, with unresolved D. This CDR3 comprises 12 residues. Germline loops: CDR1 SGHNT, CDR2 YYREEE (reference sequence). Trimming cost V 4 bases and J 5 bases, with 7 bases left between them. The CDR3 region has the DNA TGTGCCAGCAGCCCCGTAAACAATGAGCAGTTCTTC. Translated, it gives CASSPVNNEQFF. Full variable domain (remainder filled in from reference TRBV5-4 and TRBJ2-1): ETGVTQSPTHLIKTRGQQVTLRCSSQSGHNTVSWYQQALGQGPQFIFQYYREEENGRGNFPPRFSGLQFPNYSSELNVNALELDDSALYLCASSPVNNEQFFGPGTRLTVL.

This clone turned up a few times. This sequence joins TRBV28 and TRBJ1-2; perhaps TRBD1 as D (6 bases). V shed 1 base and J shed 8 bases, with 11 bases lying between them. CDR3 length equals 13 residues. Germline CDR1 is MDHEN and CDR2 is SYDVKM. The CDR3: CASSLYRVGGYTF. CDR3 DNA sequence: TGTGCCAGCAGTTTATACAGGGTTGGAGGCTACACCTTC.

The chain couples TRBV7-2 to TRBJ2-7; 12 bases match TRBD2. CDR1 and CDR2 from the germline V gene are SGHTA and FQGNSA. The CDR3 runs 15 residues. V shed 5 bases and J 0 bases; nucleotides not matched to a gene: 2. Written as DNA, the CDR3 is TGTGCCAGCAGCCCGGGACTAGCGGGCTCCTACGAGCAGTACTTC. This encodes CASSPGLAGSYEQYF.

The V call is TRBV15, the J call TRBJ2-5; 7 bases match TRBD2. This CDR3 has 16 residues. From germline, CDR1 is LNHNV and CDR2 YYDKDF (reference sequence). The trim removed 0 bases at V and 4 bases at J, leaving 8 bases unmatched. The CDR3, as DNA: TGTGCCACCAGCAGAGATTTGGGAGGGAAGGCAGAGACCCAGTACTTC. It encodes CATSRDLGGKAETQYF.

The J gene is TRBJ1-4, the V gene TRBV10-3; possible D gene TRBD1, 6 bases. Germline CDR1 and CDR2: ENHRY and SYGVKD. The germline V and J ends were trimmed by 4 bases and 7 bases, with 19 bases remaining between them. The CDR3 extends over 16 amino acids. The chain's CDR3 is CAISATRGGGVEKLFF. CDR3 DNA: TGTGCCATCAGTGCCACCAGAGGGGGAGGAGTTGAAAAACTGTTTTTT.

This clone was picked up one time. The J gene is TRBJ1-5, the V gene TRBV7-8, with TRBD1 matching 12 bases. V trimming: 4 bases; J trimming: 1 base; junction bases outside the gene matches: 5. The CDR3 totals 17 residues. Germline V CDR1 and CDR2: SGHVS, FQNEAQ. The chain's CDR3 is CASSSKGQGASNQPQHF. The CDR3 region has the DNA TGTGCCAGCAGCTCGAAGGGACAGGGGGCAAGCAATCAGCCCCAGCATTTT. Drawing the rest from reference TRBV7-8 and TRBJ1-5, the complete variable domain is GAGVSQSPRYKVAKRGQDVALRCDPISGHVSLFWYQQALGQGPEFLTYFQNEAQLDKSGLPSDRFFAERPEGSVSTLKIQRTQQEDSAVYLCASSSKGQGASNQPQHFGDGTRLSIL.

The V and J genes are TRBV4-1 and TRBJ2-7; 9 nucleotides align to TRBD1. The germline V gene has CDR1 MGHRA and CDR2 YSYEKL. V gave up 4 bases and J gave up 3 bases; unmatched junction bases: 10. The CDR3 has 16 amino acids. In nucleotides, the CDR3 is TGCGCCAGCAGCCGCGCAGATCCGGGACAGGGCTACGAGCAGTACTTC. The encoded protein is CASSRADPGQGYEQYF.

This chain's CDR3 is CASSSRQPGTDTQYF. The CDR3 region has the DNA TGTGCCAGTAGTTCACGACAGCCTGGCACAGATACGCAGTATTTT. The gene calls are TRBV19 and TRBJ2-3, with D maybe TRBD1 (5 bases). CDR1 is LNHDA and CDR2 is SQIVND in the germline V gene (reference sequence). The CDR3 runs to 15 residues. V lost 5 bases to trimming and J lost 1 base, with 13 bases between them.

This clone has only one observation. This chain joins TRBV4-3 and TRBJ2-1; 8 nucleotides align to TRBD2. After removal of 1 base from V and 6 bases from J, the junction contained 8 bases not matched to a gene. CDR3 length: 16 residues. CDR1 and CDR2 (germline): LGHNA, YSLEER. The chain's CDR3 is CASSQAQAGVSNEQFF. CDR3 nucleotide sequence: TGCGCCAGCAGCCAAGCCCAAGCGGGAGTAAGCAATGAGCAGTTCTTC.

This chain connects TRBV5-1 to TRBJ1-1, with no clear D. The CDR3 is 14 amino acids. V lost 0 bases and J lost 4, with 10 bases in between. Germline assignment: CDR1 SGHRS and CDR2 YFSETQ. CDR3 in DNA: TGCGCCAGCAGCTTGGCAAGGCGAGGCACTGAAGCTTTCTTT. Its translation: CASSLARRGTEAFF.

The chain is built from TRBV5-1 and TRBJ2-2; D might be TRBD1 or TRBD2, each matching 5 bases. This CDR3 has 14 amino acids. V was trimmed by 5 bases and J by 0 bases, leaving 8 bases between them. CDR1 SGHRS and CDR2 YFSETQ come from the germline V gene. This CDR3 reads CASSTGPNTGELFF. The CDR3 DNA sequence: TGCGCCAGCAGTACGGGACCGAACACCGGGGAGCTGTTTTTT.

This chain links TRBV28 with TRBJ1-5; possibly TRBD1 for D (5 bases). CDR1 MDHEN and CDR2 SYDVKM come from the germline V gene. The V gene lost 6 bases and the J gene lost 7 bases, with 16 bases spanning the gap. The CDR3 consists of 14 residues. CDR3 sequence: CASSRVGAWQPQHF. CDR3 in DNA: TGTGCCAGCAGCCGAGTTGGGGCTTGGCAGCCCCAGCATTTT.

This sequence joins TRBV5-4 and TRBJ2-1, with D possibly TRBD2 on 6 matching bases. This CDR3 spans 15 amino acids. The germline V gene encodes CDR1 SGHNT and CDR2 YYREEE (reference sequence). The V gene lost 0 bases and the J gene lost 4 bases, with 11 bases spanning the gap. CDR3 nucleotide sequence: TGTGCCAGCAGCTTGGGCGGGGCACTATACAATGAGCAGTTCTTC. This sequence encodes CASSLGGALYNEQFF.

The V gene is TRBV29-1, the J gene TRBJ1-5; TRBD1 might be the D (6 bases). CDR3 length: 14 residues. Trimming shortened V by 7 bases and J by 0 bases, and 13 bases separated the two germline ends. Per the germline V gene, CDR1 is SQVTM and CDR2 is ANQGSEA. CDR3 DNA sequence: TGCAGCGCCCGGACAGCCCATAGCAATCAGCCCCAGCATTTT. Translation gives CSARTAHSNQPQHF.

V usage is TRBV14 and J usage is TRBJ1-1; 7 nucleotides align to TRBD1. The CDR3 consists of 15 residues. Trimming took 1 base from V and 6 from J; bases not matched to a gene: 8. Germline V gene data show CDR1 as SGHDN and CDR2 as FVKESK. The CDR3 nucleotides are TGTGCCAGCAGCCAAGCGACAGGGACTGTCTCTGAAGCTTTCTTT. Protein: CASSQATGTVSEAFF.